The source of this T cell receptor (beta chain) is a study of CD8 T cells in Susac syndrome. RNA totalling roughly 0.5 to 1 ug underwent reverse transcription with random hexamers. With immunoSEQ multiplex PCR, TCR beta CDR3 was amplified across 54 Vbeta and 13 Jbeta. Via MiXCR, TCRdb re-called the immunoSEQ multiplex PCR reads, giving one row per CDR3 protein. Among around 130,000 distinct CDR3 sequences, over 80% were seen once, and the ten largest hold more than 0.5%. This CDR3 region has 12 residues. The V gene lost 3 bases and the J gene lost 9 bases, with 9 bases spanning the gap. Germline V gives CDR1 LNHDA, CDR2 SQIVND (reference sequence). Sequencing of TCR beta was undertaken in CD8+ and CD4+ T cells derived from blood. Patients with stable or active relapsing-remitting disease, all of them treatment-naive, made up the multiple sclerosis controls. TEMRA cells were FACS-enriched, while CD8+ and CD4+ T cells were negatively isolated.

The rearrangement joins TRBV19 to TRBJ2-1; the D gene is possibly TRBD2 (6 bases). The TCR originated in a human donor with multiple sclerosis. Sequencing input: CD8+ T cells from PBMCs. CDR3 sequence reads: CASSIGSLEQFF. The CDR3 DNA is TGTGCCAGTAGTATCGGGAGTCTTGAGCAGTTCTTC. Combining the CDR3 with reference TRBV19 and TRBJ2-1 gives the whole variable domain DGGITQSPKYLFRKEGQNVTLSCEQNLNHDAMYWYRQDPGQGLRLIYYSQIVNDFQKGDIAEGYSVSREKKESFPLTVTSAQKNPTAFYLCASSIGSLEQFFGPGTRLTVL.